One and the same sample provided the 17 T cell receptor beta chains below, sequenced in a study of identical twins. TCRdb reanalysed the 5' RACE reads using MiXCR and keeps one entry per CDR3 protein. The sample carries under 450,000 distinct CDR3 sequences, 18% recorded once. Sequencing was performed on naive T cells sorted from blood. These receptors came from a man aged 50-60 years in good health.

In its sample, this clonotype was seen many times. This chain links TRBV12-3 or TRBV12-4 with TRBJ2-1; D is possibly TRBD1 (5 bases). Trimming cost V 5 bases and J 4 bases, with 15 bases left between them. This CDR3 comprises 15 residues. DNA for the CDR3: TGTGCCAGCAGTCCTCAGGGAAGTTTATACAATGAGCAGTTCTTC. It encodes CASSPQGSLYNEQFF.

This clonotype was detected only a few times. The V gene is TRBV4-3, the J gene TRBJ1-2; a possible D gene is TRBD1 (5 bases). Trimming cost V 8 bases and J 6 bases, with 19 bases left between them. The germline CDR1 and CDR2 sequences are LGHNA and YSLEER. CDR3 length equals 14 residues. CDR3 protein: CASGRLGGADGYTF. CDR3 bases: TGCGCCAGCGGGCGGCTGGGAGGGGCCGATGGCTACACCTTC.

This chain uses TRBV20-1 with TRBJ1-6; a possible D gene is TRBD1 (6 bases). This CDR3 comprises 13 residues. Per germline, CDR1 DFQATT and CDR2 SNEGSKA (reference sequence). CDR3 sequence reads: CRATGPGNSPLHF. The CDR3 region has the DNA TGCAGAGCAACAGGGCCCGGTAATTCACCCCTCCACTTT.

The chain joins TRBV29-1 to TRBJ2-1, with D possibly matching TRBD2 (5 bases). Per germline, CDR1 SQVTM and CDR2 ANQGSEA. The V and J ends lost 4 bases and 3 bases respectively, with 16 bases between them. CDR3 size: 15 residues. Here the CDR3 DNA reads TGCAGCGTTGGGAAGCGGCCTACCTTCTACAATGAGCAGTTCTTC. This translates into CSVGKRPTFYNEQFF.

Many counts were recorded for this clonotype. The V call is TRBV28, the J call TRBJ2-4, with D maybe TRBD1 (5 bases). This CDR3 is built from 14 residues. V was shortened by 5 bases and J by 0 bases, with 8 bases between the two germline ends. Germline lookup yields CDR1 MDHEN and CDR2 SYDVKM. CDR3 sequence: CASSVGQAKNIQYF. The CDR3, as DNA: TGTGCCAGCAGTGTCGGACAAGCCAAAAACATTCAGTACTTC.

This chain joins TRBV18 and TRBJ1-3; no clear D. The CDR3 contains 15 residues. Germline loops: CDR1 KGHSH, CDR2 LQKENI. Deletions cut 1 base from V and 0 bases from J, with 7 bases between. CDR3 DNA sequence: TGTGCCAGCTCACCACAGGCCTCCTCTGGAAACACCATATATTTT. Protein sequence: CASSPQASSGNTIYF. Combining the CDR3 with reference TRBV18 and TRBJ1-3 gives the whole variable domain NAGVMQNPRHLVRRRGQEARLRCSPMKGHSHVYWYRQLPEEGLKFMVYLQKENIIDESGMPKERFSAEFPKEGPSILRIQQVVRGDSAAYFCASSPQASSGNTIYFGEGSWLTVV.

The table lists this clonotype with a few counts. This chain uses TRBV5-1 with TRBJ2-1, with a tentative D call TRBD2 (7 bases). The CDR3 consists of 16 residues. V was trimmed by 6 bases and J by 3 bases, leaving 19 bases between them. Germline assignment: CDR1 SGHRS and CDR2 YFSETQ. CDR3 sequence: CASTIFGGGNYNEQFF. The CDR3 DNA follows: TGCGCCAGCACGATCTTCGGCGGGGGCAACTACAATGAGCAGTTCTTC.

This clonotype was detected ten times or more. The J gene is TRBJ2-5, the V gene TRBV20-1, with D perhaps assigned TRBD1 or TRBD2 (5 bases each). This CDR3 contains 15 residues. The V end lost 3 bases, the J end lost 1 base, and 15 bases lay between the germline ends. Looked up from germline, CDR1 is DFQATT and CDR2 is SNEGSKA (reference sequence). The CDR3 loop reads CSASVTQGVQETQYF. The DNA for the CDR3 is TGCAGTGCTAGCGTTACCCAGGGAGTCCAAGAGACCCAGTACTTC.

This clonotype was seen more than once but under ten times. The rearrangement links TRBV29-1 to TRBJ1-2; D not certain. This CDR3 is built from 15 residues. Germline V CDR1 and CDR2: SQVTM, ANQGSEA. Trimming stripped 4 bases from V and 8 bases from J, with 23 bases between. The CDR3 DNA follows: TGCAGCGTTGCCCATAAGGGTGGGCTCCTTGGGGGCTACACCTTC. Translated: CSVAHKGGLLGGYTF.

The genes are TRBV28 and TRBJ1-2; 7 bases map to TRBD1. V trimming: 5 bases; J trimming: 5 bases; junction bases outside the gene matches: 11. This CDR3 has 15 amino acids. CDR1 and CDR2 from the germline V gene are MDHEN and SYDVKM. The CDR3 DNA follows: TGTGCCAGCAGTCAACACGGGACAGACAATTATGGCTACACCTTC. Amino acid sequence: CASSQHGTDNYGYTF.

The sample holds one count of this clonotype. The chain links TRBV7-6 to TRBJ2-3; a possible D gene is TRBD2 (5 bases). CDR3 length: 14 residues. CDR1 is SGHVS, CDR2 FNYEAQ, per germline. The V end lost 5 bases, the J end lost 2 bases, and 11 bases lay between the germline ends. The CDR3 sequence is CASSQTGNTDTQYF. The CDR3 coding sequence is TGTGCCAGCAGCCAGACGGGGAACACAGATACGCAGTATTTT.

The chain couples TRBV10-3 to TRBJ2-3; possibly TRBD1 or TRBD2 for D (5 bases each). Between the trimmed V and J ends, which lost 2 bases and 2 bases, there was a span of 17 bases. The CDR3 length is 17 residues. Germline V gives CDR1 ENHRY, CDR2 SYGVKD. The CDR3 sequence: CAISESRDRSLTDTQYF. The CDR3, as DNA: TGTGCCATCAGTGAGAGCCGGGACCGTTCTCTCACAGATACGCAGTATTTT.

This chain connects TRBV30 to TRBJ1-1, with a tentative D call TRBD1 (5 bases). The ends were cut back, 0 bases at V and 5 bases at J, with 13 bases in the middle. The length of the CDR3 is 14 residues. Germline lookup yields CDR1 GTSNPN and CDR2 SVGIG (reference sequence). The CDR3, as DNA: TGTGCCTGGAGTGTACCATTTCGGGGGACTGAAGCTTTCTTT. Translation: CAWSVPFRGTEAFF.

This chain joins TRBV20-1 and TRBJ1-2, with D perhaps TRBD1 (5 bases). Germline loops: CDR1 DFQATT, CDR2 SNEGSKA (reference sequence). V lost 6 bases and J lost 8, with 19 bases in between. This CDR3 is built from 13 residues. CDR3 loop: CSADPQGLEGYTF. The DNA of the CDR3 is TGCAGTGCGGACCCTCAGGGTCTGGAAGGCTACACCTTC.

CDR3 amino acids: CASSLKVGSRTDTQYF. CDR3 DNA: TGTGCCAGCAGCTTAAAGGTTGGGTCCCGCACAGATACGCAGTATTTT. The chain links TRBV7-2 to TRBJ2-3; D uncertain. With 2 bases removed from V and 1 base from J, the gap between germline ends came to 13 bases. The CDR3 has 16 amino acids. Germline V CDR1 and CDR2: SGHTA, FQGNSA.

The CDR3 DNA reads TGTGCCAGCAACTATTTGGAATCCTACAATGAGCAGTTCTTC. This gives the protein CASNYLESYNEQFF. The chain carries TRBV28 and TRBJ2-1; D unresolved. The V end lost 7 bases, the J end lost 1 base, and 11 bases lay between the germline ends. Germline V CDR1 and CDR2: MDHEN, SYDVKM. This CDR3 has 14 amino acids.

This clonotype was observed a handful of times. This sequence joins TRBV12-3 or TRBV12-4 and TRBJ2-7; 9 bases match TRBD1. This CDR3 is built from 19 residues. The trim removed 1 base at V and 3 bases at J, leaving 16 bases unmatched. As DNA, the CDR3 is TGTGCCAGCAGTTTAGACAAATTTCCGGGACAGGGAGGGCTCTACGAGCAGTACTTC. It translates to CASSLDKFPGQGGLYEQYF.